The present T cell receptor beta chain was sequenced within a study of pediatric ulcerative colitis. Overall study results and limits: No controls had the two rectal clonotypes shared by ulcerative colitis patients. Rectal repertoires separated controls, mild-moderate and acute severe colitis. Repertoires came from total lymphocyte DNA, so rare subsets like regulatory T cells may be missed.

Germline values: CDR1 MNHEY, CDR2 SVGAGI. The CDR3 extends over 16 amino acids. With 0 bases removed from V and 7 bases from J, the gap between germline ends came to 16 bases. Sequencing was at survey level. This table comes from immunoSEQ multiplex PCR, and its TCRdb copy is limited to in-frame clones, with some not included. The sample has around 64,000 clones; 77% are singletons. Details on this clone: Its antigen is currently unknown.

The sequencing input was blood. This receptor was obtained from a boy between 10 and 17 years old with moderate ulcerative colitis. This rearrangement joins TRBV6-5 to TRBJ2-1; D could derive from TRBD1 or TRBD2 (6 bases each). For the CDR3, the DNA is TGTGCCAGCAGTTACTCTAGGGGGGCCTCGTTGAATGAGCAGTTCTTC. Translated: CASSYSRGASLNEQFF.